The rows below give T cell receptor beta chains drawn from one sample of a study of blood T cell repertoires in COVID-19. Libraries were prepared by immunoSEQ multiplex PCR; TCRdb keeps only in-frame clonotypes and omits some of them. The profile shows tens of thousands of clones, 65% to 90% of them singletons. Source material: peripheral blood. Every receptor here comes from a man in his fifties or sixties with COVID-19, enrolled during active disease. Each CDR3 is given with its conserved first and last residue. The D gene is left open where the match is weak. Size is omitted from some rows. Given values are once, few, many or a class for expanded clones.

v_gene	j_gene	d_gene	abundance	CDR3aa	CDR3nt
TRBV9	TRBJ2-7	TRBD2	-	CASSEGLAGAGYEQYF	TGTGCCAGCAGCGAGGGACTAGCGGGAGCCGGCTACGAGCAGTACTTC
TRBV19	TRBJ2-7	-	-	CASSISPTGTYEQYF	TGTGCCAGTAGTATATCCCCCACAGGAACCTACGAGCAGTACTTC
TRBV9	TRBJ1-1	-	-	CASSVLQGNTEAFF	TGTGCCAGCAGCGTCCTCCAGGGGAACACTGAAGCTTTCTTT
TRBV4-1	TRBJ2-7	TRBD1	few	CASSQFVQGASYEQYF	TGCGCCAGCAGCCAATTCGTGCAGGGGGCTTCCTACGAGCAGTACTTC
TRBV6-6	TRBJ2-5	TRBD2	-	CASSPWGGSETQYF	TGTGCCAGCAGTCCATGGGGGGGTTCCGAGACCCAGTACTTC
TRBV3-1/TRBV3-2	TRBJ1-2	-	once	CASSQLGGVVGYTF	TGTGCCAGCAGCCAACTTGGCGGGGTGGTTGGCTACACCTTC
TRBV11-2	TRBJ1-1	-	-	CASSLAGQNTEAFF	TGTGCCAGCAGCTTAGCGGGACAGAACACTGAAGCTTTCTTT
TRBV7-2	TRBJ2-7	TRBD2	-	CASSFRLAGGREQYF	TGTGCCAGCAGCTTCCGACTAGCGGGAGGGAGGGAGCAGTACTTC
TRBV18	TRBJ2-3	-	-	CASSPNAGLTDTQYF	TGTGCCAGCTCACCAAATGCAGGTTTAACAGATACGCAGTATTTT
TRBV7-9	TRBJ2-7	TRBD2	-	CASSLLAGGRHEQYF	TGTGCCAGCAGCTTACTAGCGGGAGGGCGGCACGAGCAGTACTTC
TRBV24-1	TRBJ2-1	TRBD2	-	CATARGGVGYNEQFF	TGTGCCACCGCTCGGGGGGGGGTTGGCTACAATGAGCAGTTCTTC
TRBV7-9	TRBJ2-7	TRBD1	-	CASSQQGANNEQYF	TGTGCCAGCAGCCAACAGGGGGCGAATAACGAGCAGTACTTC
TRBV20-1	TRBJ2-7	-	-	CSAPKGYEQYF	TGCAGTGCCCCAAAGGGGTACGAGCAGTACTTC
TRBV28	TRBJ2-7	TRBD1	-	CASSPFRGYEQYF	TGTGCCAGCAGTCCTTTCAGGGGGTACGAGCAGTACTTC
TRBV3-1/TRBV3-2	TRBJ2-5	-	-	CASSQQIGEETQYF	TGTGCCAGCAGCCAACAAATAGGGGAAGAGACCCAGTACTTC
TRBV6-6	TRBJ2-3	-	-	CASSSPEAGTQYF	TGTGCCAGCAGTTCTCCGGAGGCGGGTACGCAGTATTTT
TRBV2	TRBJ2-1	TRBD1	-	CASRGQGAGNEQFF	TGTGCCAGCAGAGGACAGGGGGCAGGCAATGAGCAGTTCTTC
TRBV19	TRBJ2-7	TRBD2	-	CATASQAGVGEQYF	TGTGCCACCGCAAGCCAAGCGGGAGTGGGCGAGCAGTACTTC
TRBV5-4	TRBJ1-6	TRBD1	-	CASSFPGQGDNSPLHF	TGTGCCAGCAGCTTTCCCGGACAGGGCGATAATTCACCCCTCCACTTT
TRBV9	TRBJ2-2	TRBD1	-	CASSPGQGVPANTGELFF	TGTGCCAGCAGCCCGGGACAGGGTGTCCCCGCGAACACCGGGGAGCTGTTTTTT
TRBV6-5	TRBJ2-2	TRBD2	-	CATLLVAGSTGELFF	TGTGCCACCCTATTGGTAGCGGGATCCACCGGGGAGCTGTTTTTT
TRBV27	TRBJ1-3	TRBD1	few	CASSSYSRDRNSGNTIYF	TGTGCCAGCAGTTCATATTCCCGGGACAGGAACTCTGGAAACACCATATATTTT
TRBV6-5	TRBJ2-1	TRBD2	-	CASSYSIAGDNEQFF	TGTGCCAGCAGTTACTCGATAGCGGGGGACAATGAGCAGTTCTTC
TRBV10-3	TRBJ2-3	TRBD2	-	CATAPGLAGTDTQYF	TGTGCCACAGCGCCGGGACTAGCGGGCACAGATACGCAGTATTTT
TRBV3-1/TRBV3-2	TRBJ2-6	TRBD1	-	CASSRSTGSGANVLTF	TGTGCCAGCAGTCGCTCGACAGGGTCTGGGGCCAACGTCCTGACTTTC
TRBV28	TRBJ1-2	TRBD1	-	CASLPLGQGPSSYTF	TGTGCCAGCCTTCCTCTGGGACAGGGGCCTTCAAGCTACACCTTC
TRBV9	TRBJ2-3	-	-	CASSVTSTDTQYF	TGTGCCAGCAGCGTAACTAGCACAGATACGCAGTATTTT
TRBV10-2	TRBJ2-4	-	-	CASSENRADGAFGDIQYF	TGCGCCAGCAGTGAAAATCGGGCGGATGGGGCTTTTGGGGACATTCAGTACTTC
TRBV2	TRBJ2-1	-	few	CASRALLGHNEQFF	TGTGCCAGCAGGGCGCTATTGGGCCACAATGAGCAGTTCTTC
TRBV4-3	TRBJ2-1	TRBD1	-	CASSQRQGDEQFF	TGCGCCAGCAGCCAACGACAGGGGGATGAGCAGTTCTTC
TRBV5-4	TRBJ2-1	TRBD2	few	CASSLLAGGTNEQFF	TGTGCCAGCAGCTTGTTAGCGGGAGGTACCAATGAGCAGTTCTTC
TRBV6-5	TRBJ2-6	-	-	CASRNRSPGANVLTF	TGTGCCAGCAGAAACCGGAGCCCTGGGGCCAACGTCCTGACTTTC
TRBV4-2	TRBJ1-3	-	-	CASSQVKGHTIYF	TGTGCCAGCAGCCAAGTTAAGGGGCACACCATATATTTT
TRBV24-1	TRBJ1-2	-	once	CATSDSQPGMNDGYTF	TGTGCCACCAGTGATTCCCAACCGGGGATGAACGATGGCTACACCTTC
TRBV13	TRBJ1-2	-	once	CASSLVVEGNYGYTF	TGTGCCAGCAGCTTAGTCGTGGAGGGGAACTATGGCTACACCTTC
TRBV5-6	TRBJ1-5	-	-	CASSFARGRNQPQHF	TGTGCCAGCAGCTTCGCCAGGGGTCGCAATCAGCCCCAGCATTTT
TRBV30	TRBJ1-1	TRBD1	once	CAWSSGGSNTEAFF	TGTGCCTGGAGTTCAGGGGGATCGAACACTGAAGCTTTCTTT
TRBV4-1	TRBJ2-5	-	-	CASSPTHLEETQYF	TGCGCCAGCAGCCCCACCCACTTAGAAGAGACCCAGTACTTC
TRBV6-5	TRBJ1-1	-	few	CASTLGRRGTEAFF	TGTGCCAGCACTCTGGGGCGCAGGGGCACTGAAGCTTTCTTT
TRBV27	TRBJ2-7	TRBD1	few	CASSYRGLDEQYF	TGTGCCAGCAGCTACAGGGGGCTCGACGAGCAGTACTTC
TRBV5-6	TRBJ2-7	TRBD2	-	CASSAGGVRTSGRRGEQYF	TGTGCCAGCAGCGCAGGCGGAGTTCGGACTAGCGGGAGAAGAGGCGAGCAGTACTTC
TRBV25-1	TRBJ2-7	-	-	CASSDTTGASLYEQYF	TGTGCCAGCAGTGACACCACAGGCGCTTCTTTGTACGAGCAGTACTTC
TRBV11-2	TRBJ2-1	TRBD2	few	CASSAGLVDEQFF	TGTGCCAGCAGCGCCGGACTAGTAGATGAGCAGTTCTTC
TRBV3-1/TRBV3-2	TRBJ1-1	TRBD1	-	CASRPQGAQERSEAFF	TGTGCCAGCAGACCACAGGGGGCGCAGGAAAGATCTGAAGCTTTCTTT
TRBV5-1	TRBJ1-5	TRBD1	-	CASSLGTGDQPQHF	TGCGCCAGCAGCCTAGGGACAGGGGATCAGCCCCAGCATTTT
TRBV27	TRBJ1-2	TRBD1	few	CASSRRSGTVYGYTF	TGTGCCAGCAGCAGAAGATCAGGGACAGTCTATGGCTACACCTTC
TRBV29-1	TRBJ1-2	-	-	CSSNLGGAGYTF	TGCAGCTCCAACCTCGGCGGTGCGGGCTACACCTTC
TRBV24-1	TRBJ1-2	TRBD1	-	CATPRGLRKGEGGYTF	TGTGCCACCCCAAGGGGGCTGCGTAAAGGGGAAGGTGGCTACACCTTC
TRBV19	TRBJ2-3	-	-	CASSTVLARTSTDTQYF	TGTGCCAGTAGTACCGTACTAGCCAGAACTAGCACAGATACGCAGTATTTT
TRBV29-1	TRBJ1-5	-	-	CSPCPYTENQPQHF	TGCAGCCCCTGCCCCTACACAGAGAATCAGCCCCAGCATTTT
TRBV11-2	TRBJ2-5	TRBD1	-	CASSPGRGIGTQYF	TGTGCCAGCAGCCCCGGCAGGGGGATCGGGACCCAGTACTTC
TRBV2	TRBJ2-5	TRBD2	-	CASSGSAGGRETQYF	TGTGCCAGCAGTGGATCGGCGGGAGGGCGGGAGACCCAGTACTTC
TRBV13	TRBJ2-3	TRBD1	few	CASRRLGQGLTDTQYF	TGTGCCAGCAGGCGGTTGGGACAGGGGCTGACAGATACGCAGTATTTT
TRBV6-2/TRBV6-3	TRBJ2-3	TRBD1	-	CASSRQGSSTDTQYF	TGTGCCAGCAGTCGACAGGGCTCTAGCACAGATACGCAGTATTTT
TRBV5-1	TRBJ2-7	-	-	CASSTQGGEQYF	TGCGCCAGCAGCACGCAAGGCGGCGAGCAGTACTTC